This T cell receptor (beta chain) was documented in a study of T cells in localized non-small cell lung cancer. The V gene's germline CDR1 is SGDLS and CDR2 YYNGEE. The CDR3 totals 15 residues. J lost 0 bases, V lost 5 bases, and 4 bases had no gene match. TCRdb keeps only in-frame clones here, not all; method: immunoSEQ multiplex PCR. The sample carries over 1,500 clones, 20% to 30% recorded once. The material sequenced was normal lung tissue next to the tumor, taken before any cancer treatment. J is TRBJ1-5 and V is TRBV9, with 8 bases that match TRBD1. The source is a male donor at least 60 years old with stage II lung adenocarcinoma. The CDR3 protein is CASSGQGGSNQPQHF. The DNA of the CDR3 is TGTGCCAGCAGTGGACAGGGCGGTAGCAATCAGCCCCAGCATTTT.